Reported below is one T cell receptor beta chain. Its antigen is not known. The data were obtained in a study of CD8 T cells in ankylosing spondylitis. Study-level findings and limits: It appeared that ankylosing spondylitis blood was characterized by a TCR beta motif of seven or eight highly homologous variants.

Library preparation for TCR beta used quantitative 5'-RACE with molecular barcodes. MiXCR was run by TCRdb on the 5' RACE reads, yielding one entry per CDR3 protein. Among hundreds of thousands of distinct CDR3 sequences listed, more than 15% were seen once. CDR1 is SGDLS and CDR2 is YYNGEE in the germline V gene. The CDR3 is 14 residues long. The V end lost 0 bases, the J end lost 8 bases, and 11 bases lay between the germline ends. The chain carries TRBV9 and TRBJ1-4; no clear D gene. The TCR was taken from a male donor with ankylosing spondylitis. Sequencing was carried out using blood, either unsorted or a sorted T cell fraction (not recorded which). The CDR3 sequence is CASSVGPGVEKLFF. CDR3 DNA: TGTGCCAGCAGCGTAGGGCCCGGGGTGGAAAAACTGTTTTTT.